The entry below gives a single TCR beta chain sequence along with its context. Its specificity is not known. The repertoire was sequenced with immunoSEQ multiplex PCR; TCRdb's copy has only in-frame clones and lacks some. The sample contains tens of thousands of clones, about 81% of which appear only once. These data are taken from a study of OX40 agonist ivuxolimab in advanced cancers. Regarding the study as a whole: CD8+ T cells were the subset that, on average, had more expanded clones than CD4+. CD4+ and CD8+ blood T cells expanded clonally by week 6 at 0.1 to 3.0 mg/kg.

The CDR3 has 16 residues. V shed 0 bases and J 7 bases; nucleotides not matched to a gene: 7. Germline-derived CDR1 and CDR2 are SGHDT and YYEEEE. This clonotype was sampled from an adult with an advanced solid tumor such as melanoma, head and neck, liver or kidney cancer. The sequencing here drew on CD4+ or CD8+ T cells sorted from blood, taken in a trial of the OX40 agonist ivuxolimab. The chain combines TRBV5-6 with TRBJ1-6; the match to TRBD1 covers 7 bases. The CDR3 DNA is TGTGCCAGCAGCTTGGGACAGGGAATGCCGAATTCACCCCTCCACTTT. It specifies CASSLGQGMPNSPLHF.